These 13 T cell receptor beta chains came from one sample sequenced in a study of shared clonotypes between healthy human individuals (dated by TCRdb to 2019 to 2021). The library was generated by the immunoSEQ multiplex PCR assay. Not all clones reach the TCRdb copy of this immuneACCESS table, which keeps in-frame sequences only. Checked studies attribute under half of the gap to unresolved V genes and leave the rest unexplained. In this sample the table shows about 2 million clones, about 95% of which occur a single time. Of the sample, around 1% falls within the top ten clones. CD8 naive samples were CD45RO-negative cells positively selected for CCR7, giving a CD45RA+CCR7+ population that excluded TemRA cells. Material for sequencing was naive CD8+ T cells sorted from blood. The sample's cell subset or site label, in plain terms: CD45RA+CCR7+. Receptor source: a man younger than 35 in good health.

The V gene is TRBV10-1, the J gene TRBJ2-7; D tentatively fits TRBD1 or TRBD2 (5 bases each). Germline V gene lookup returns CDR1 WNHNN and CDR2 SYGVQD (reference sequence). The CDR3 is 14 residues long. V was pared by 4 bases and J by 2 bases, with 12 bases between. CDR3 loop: CASSATGGTYEQYF. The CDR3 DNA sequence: TGCGCCAGCAGTGCCACAGGAGGAACCTACGAGCAGTACTTC.

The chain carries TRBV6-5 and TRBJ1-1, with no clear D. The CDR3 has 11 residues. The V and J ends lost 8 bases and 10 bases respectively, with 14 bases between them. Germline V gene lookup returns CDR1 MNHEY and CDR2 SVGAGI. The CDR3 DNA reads TGTGCCAGCTCCCACAGAGGTCCAGCTTTCTTT. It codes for CASSHRGPAFF.

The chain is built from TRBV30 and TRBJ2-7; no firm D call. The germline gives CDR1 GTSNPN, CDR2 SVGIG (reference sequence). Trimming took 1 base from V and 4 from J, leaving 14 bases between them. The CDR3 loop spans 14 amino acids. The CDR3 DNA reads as TGTGCCTGGAGTGCCTCGGTGGGATATTACGAGCAGTACTTC. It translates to CAWSASVGYYEQYF.

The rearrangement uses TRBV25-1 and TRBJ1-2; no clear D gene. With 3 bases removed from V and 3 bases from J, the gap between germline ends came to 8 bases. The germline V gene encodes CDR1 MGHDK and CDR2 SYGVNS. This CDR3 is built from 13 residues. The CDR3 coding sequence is TGTGCCAGCAGTGAGGGCCTCTACTATGGCTACACCTTC. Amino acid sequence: CASSEGLYYGYTF.

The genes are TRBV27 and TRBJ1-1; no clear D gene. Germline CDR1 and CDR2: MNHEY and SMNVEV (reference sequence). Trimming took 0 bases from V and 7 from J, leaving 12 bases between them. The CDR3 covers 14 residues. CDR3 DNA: TGTGCCAGCAGTTTATCCCCCGTTGGGAATGAAGCTTTCTTT. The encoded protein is CASSLSPVGNEAFF.

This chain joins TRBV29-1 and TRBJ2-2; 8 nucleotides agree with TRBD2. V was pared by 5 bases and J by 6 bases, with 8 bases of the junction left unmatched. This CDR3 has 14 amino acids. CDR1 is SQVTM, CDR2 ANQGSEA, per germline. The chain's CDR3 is CSVSGLGGSGELFF. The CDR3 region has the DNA TGCAGCGTTTCGGGACTAGGGGGTTCCGGGGAGCTGTTTTTT.

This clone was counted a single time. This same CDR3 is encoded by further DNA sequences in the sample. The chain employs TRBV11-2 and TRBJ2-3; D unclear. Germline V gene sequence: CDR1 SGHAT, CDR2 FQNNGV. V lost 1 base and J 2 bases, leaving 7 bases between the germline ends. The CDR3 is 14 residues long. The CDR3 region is CASSLVHSTDTQYF. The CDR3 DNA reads TGTGCCAGCAGCTTAGTTCACTCCACAGATACGCAGTATTTT.

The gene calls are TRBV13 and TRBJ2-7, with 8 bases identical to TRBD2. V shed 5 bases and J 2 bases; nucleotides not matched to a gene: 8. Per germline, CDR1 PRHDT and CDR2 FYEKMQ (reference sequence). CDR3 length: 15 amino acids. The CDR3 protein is CASSPGGSGTYEQYF. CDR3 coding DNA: TGTGCCAGCAGCCCCGGTGGTAGCGGGACCTACGAGCAGTACTTC.

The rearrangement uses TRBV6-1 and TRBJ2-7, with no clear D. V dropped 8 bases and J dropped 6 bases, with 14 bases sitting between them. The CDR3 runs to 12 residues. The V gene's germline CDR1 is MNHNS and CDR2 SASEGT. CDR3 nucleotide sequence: TGTGCCAGCCGCAACGTCGGGTCCGAGCAGTACTTC. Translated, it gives CASRNVGSEQYF.

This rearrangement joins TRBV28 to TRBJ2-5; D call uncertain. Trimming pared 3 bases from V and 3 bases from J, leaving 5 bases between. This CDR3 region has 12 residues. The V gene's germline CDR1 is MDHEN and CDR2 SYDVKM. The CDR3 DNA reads TGTGCCAGCAGTTTGAGCGAAGAGACCCAGTACTTC. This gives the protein CASSLSEETQYF.

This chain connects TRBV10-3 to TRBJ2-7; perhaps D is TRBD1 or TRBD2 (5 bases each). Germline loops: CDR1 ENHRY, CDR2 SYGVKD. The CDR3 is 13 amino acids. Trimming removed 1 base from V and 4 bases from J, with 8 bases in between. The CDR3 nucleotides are TGTGCCATCAGTGAGTTGAGGGGTTACGAGCAGTACTTC. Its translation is CAISELRGYEQYF.

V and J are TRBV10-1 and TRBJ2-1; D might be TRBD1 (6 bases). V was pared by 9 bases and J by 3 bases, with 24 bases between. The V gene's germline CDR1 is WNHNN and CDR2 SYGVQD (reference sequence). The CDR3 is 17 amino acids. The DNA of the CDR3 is TGCGCCAGGCCTTCACACAGGGTACTCCGTAACTACAATGAGCAGTTCTTC. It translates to CARPSHRVLRNYNEQFF.

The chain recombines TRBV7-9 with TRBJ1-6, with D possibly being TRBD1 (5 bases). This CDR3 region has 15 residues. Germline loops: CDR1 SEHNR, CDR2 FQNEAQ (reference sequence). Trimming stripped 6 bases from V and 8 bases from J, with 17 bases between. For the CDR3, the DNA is TGTGCCAGCAGGCTCAAAAGGGGATTCGATTCACCCCTCCACTTT. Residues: CASRLKRGFDSPLHF. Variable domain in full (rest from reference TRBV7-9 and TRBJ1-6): DTGVSQNPRHKITKRGQNVTFRCDPISEHNRLYWYRQTLGQGPEFLTYFQNEAQLEKSRLLSDRFSAERPKGSFSTLEIQRTEQGDSAMYLCASRLKRGFDSPLHFGNGTRLTVT.